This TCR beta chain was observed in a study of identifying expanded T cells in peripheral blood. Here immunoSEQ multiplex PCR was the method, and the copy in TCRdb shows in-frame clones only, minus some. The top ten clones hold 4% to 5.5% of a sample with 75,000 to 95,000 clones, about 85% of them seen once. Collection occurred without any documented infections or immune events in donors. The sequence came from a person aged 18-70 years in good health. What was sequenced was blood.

The DNA of the CDR3 is TGTGCCAGCAGCTCCCGAGCCAAAAACATTCAGTACTTC. It is translated as CASSSRAKNIQYF. V is TRBV11-3 and J is TRBJ2-4; no clear D gene. The CDR3 contains 13 residues. The germline CDR1 and CDR2 sequences are SGHNT and YENEEA. The V end lost 4 bases, the J end lost 0 bases, and 4 bases lay between the germline ends. The full variable domain, completed using reference TRBV11-3 and TRBJ2-4, is EAGVVQSPRYKIIEKKQPVAFWCNPISGHNTLYWYLQNLGQGPELLIRYENEEAVDDSQLPKDRFSAERLKGVDSTLKIQPAELGDSAVYLCASSSRAKNIQYFGAGTRLSVL.